Listed below are T cell receptor beta chains from one sample, sequenced in a study of Graves' ophthalmopathy and Graves' hyperthyroidism. MiXCR, applied by TCRdb to the multiplex PCR reads, yields one record per CDR3 protein. The repertoire holds around 1,000,000 distinct CDR3 sequences, with about two fifths as singletons. Material: peripheral blood or thyroid tissue (not recorded which). Source of these receptors: an adult man with Graves' hyperthyroidism. Both conserved end residues are part of each CDR3. A D gene is named only where the DNA matches it firmly. The listing skips clone size in some rows; elsewhere it reads once, few, many or a size class.

j_gene	v_gene	abundance	d_gene	CDR3nt	CDR3aa
TRBJ2-7	TRBV9	few	TRBD2	TGTGCCAGCAGCTCCGGACTAGCAGACGAGCAGTACTTC	CASSSGLADEQYF
TRBJ1-1	TRBV7-2	.	.	TGTGCCAGCAGCTTGGGTAAGGACAGTAACACTGAAGCTTTCTTT	CASSLGKDSNTEAFF
TRBJ2-7	TRBV6-5	many	.	TGTGCCAGCAGTTACTCAGCAGGAAACTACGAGCAGTACTTC	CASSYSAGNYEQYF
TRBJ2-3	TRBV29-1	few	.	TGCAGCGTTGAAGTAGGGGACAACCCTAGCACAGATACGCAGTATTTT	CSVEVGDNPSTDTQYF
TRBJ1-1	TRBV14	.	.	TGTGCCAGCAGCCAAGATCCCTACAGAAGACTTGTGAACACTGAAGCTTTCTTT	CASSQDPYRRLVNTEAFF
TRBJ1-5	TRBV10-3	many	TRBD1	TGTGCCATCAGAGCGGGACAGGGGCAGCCCCAGCATTTT	CAIRAGQGQPQHF
TRBJ2-7	TRBV2	.	TRBD1	TGTGCCAACAGGGGGCGCGGTTCCTACGAGCAGTACTTC	CANRGRGSYEQYF
TRBJ2-7	TRBV11-2	once	.	TGTGCCAGCAGCCCGTCTTCGGGGGTAGGCTACGAGCAGTACTTC	CASSPSSGVGYEQYF
TRBJ2-7	TRBV27	once	TRBD1	TGTGCCAGCAGTGTCACAGGGGCCAGATACGAGCAGTACTTC	CASSVTGARYEQYF
TRBJ1-1	TRBV7-9	many	.	TGTGCCAGTCTCGCGGGGGCCACTGAAGCTTTCTTT	CASLAGATEAFF
TRBJ2-7	TRBV7-2	.	.	TGTGCCAGCACCCAGAGCCTAAAACCGCCCTACGAGCAGTACTTC	CASTQSLKPPYEQYF
TRBJ2-7	TRBV7-8	few	TRBD2	TGTGCCAGCAGCTTAATCCGGACTAGCGGGAGCTCATACTACGAGCAGTACTTC	CASSLIRTSGSSYYEQYF
TRBJ1-4	TRBV29-1	.	.	TGCAGCGTTGGGGTAGGCCTTGGAAAACTGTTTTTT	CSVGVGLGKLFF
TRBJ1-5	TRBV4-3	many	TRBD1	TGCGCCAGCAGCCAAGCGGCCCGGTTGGGAGGGGGCCGAAGCAATCAGCCCCAGCATTTT	CASSQAARLGGGRSNQPQHF
TRBJ2-6	TRBV11-2	.	.	TGTGCCAGCAGCCACTCAGGGAATCCCTCTGGGGCCAACGTCCTGACTTTC	CASSHSGNPSGANVLTF
TRBJ1-1	TRBV20-1	.	TRBD1	TGCAGTGCTGCGGACGGGACAGCTCCTGAAGCTTTCTTT	CSAADGTAPEAFF
TRBJ1-3	TRBV9	once	.	TGTGCCAGCAGCGCCGGTTGGGAAAACACCATATATTTT	CASSAGWENTIYF
TRBJ1-5	TRBV20-1	.	TRBD1	TGCAGTGCGCATTCAGGACAGGGTATAGTGAGCAATCAGCCCCAGCATTTT	CSAHSGQGIVSNQPQHF
TRBJ2-7	TRBV20-1	many	.	TGCAGTGCTAGTATGCGGGTCTCCTACGAGCAGTACTTC	CSASMRVSYEQYF
TRBJ1-2	TRBV7-2	many	TRBD1	TGTGCCAGCAGCTTAACGACAGGGGACTATGGCTACACCTTC	CASSLTTGDYGYTF
TRBJ2-7	TRBV29-1	many	.	TGCAGCGTTGAGACAAGGACCTACGAGCAGTACTTC	CSVETRTYEQYF
TRBJ1-2	TRBV6-6	few	.	TGTGCCAGCAGTTCCCCCGGACTCTTTGGCTACACCTTC	CASSSPGLFGYTF
TRBJ2-5	TRBV7-9	.	TRBD1	TGTGCCAGCAGCCCCCAGGGGGCGCGAGAGACCCAGTACTTC	CASSPQGARETQYF
TRBJ1-3	TRBV5-5	few	.	TGTGCCAGCAGCCAAGACGCGGGTGGAAACACCATATATTTT	CASSQDAGGNTIYF
TRBJ1-2	TRBV7-2	.	.	TGTGCCAGCAGCTTTACCCACATGGGCCCACAGAGAGTCTATGGCTACACCTTC	CASSFTHMGPQRVYGYTF
TRBJ2-2	TRBV20-1	many	TRBD1	TGCAGTGCTAGAGATCTGGGACAGGTGAAGACCGGGGAGCTGTTTTTT	CSARDLGQVKTGELFF
TRBJ2-5	TRBV5-1	.	.	TGCGCCAGCACCCTTGAGGGAGCGGAGACCCAGTACTTC	CASTLEGAETQYF
TRBJ1-4	TRBV4-3	few	.	TGCGCCAGCAGCCCAAATCAGGGGTTAAGGGAAAAACTGTTTTTT	CASSPNQGLREKLFF
TRBJ2-7	TRBV7-8	many	.	TGTGCCAGCAGCAGGGACGGATTCTTCTACGAGCAGTACTTC	CASSRDGFFYEQYF
TRBJ2-7	TRBV12-3/TRBV12-4	few	.	TGTGCCAGCAACCCCTGGGGGTATGGCTACGAGCAGTACTTC	CASNPWGYGYEQYF
TRBJ1-2	TRBV30	few	.	TGTGCCTGGAGGGGGGGATCTAACTATGGCTACACCTTC	CAWRGGSNYGYTF
TRBJ2-7	TRBV29-1	.	.	TGCAGGTTAAGGGCCCACGAGCAGTACTTC	CRLRAHEQYF
TRBJ1-4	TRBV4-2	.	TRBD1	TGTGCCAGCAGCCAATGGAGGGGACAGGGAGGCCCTAATGAAAAACTGTTTTTT	CASSQWRGQGGPNEKLFF
TRBJ2-5	TRBV6-6	many	TRBD2	TGTGCCAGCGGCAGACTAGCGGGAGGGCAAGAGACCCAGTACTTC	CASGRLAGGQETQYF
TRBJ2-3	TRBV2	.	TRBD2	TGTGCCAGCGGACTAGCGGGTTGGACAGATACGCAGTATTTT	CASGLAGWTDTQYF
TRBJ1-5	TRBV20-1	many	TRBD1	TGCAGTGCTAGACACTCGGGACAGGGTCGGAATCAGCCCCAGCATTTT	CSARHSGQGRNQPQHF
TRBJ1-2	TRBV10-3	few	.	TGTGCCATCAGTTACGGGACGCATGGCTACACCTTC	CAISYGTHGYTF
TRBJ1-5	TRBV7-2	.	.	TGTGCCAGCAGCTCAGCCGGGGGGGGCGGTCAGCCCCAGCATTTT	CASSSAGGGGQPQHF
TRBJ1-6	TRBV7-2	many	.	TGTGCCAGCAGCTTCGATGCTCGTTCACCCCTCCACTTT	CASSFDARSPLHF
TRBJ1-1	TRBV19	many	.	TGTGCCACCCAGCCGCGGGGGGTAGGCACTGAAGCTTTCTTT	CATQPRGVGTEAFF
TRBJ2-2	TRBV20-1	.	TRBD2	TGCAGTGCCGCCCTAGCGGGAGTGGGCACCGGGGAGCTGTTTTTT	CSAALAGVGTGELFF
TRBJ2-5	TRBV7-2	many	TRBD2	TGTGCCAGCAGCTTAGCGGGGGGGGTTGAGACCCAGTACTTC	CASSLAGGVETQYF
TRBJ1-2	TRBV10-3	many	.	TGTGCCATCAGTACAGGATACTATGGCTACACCTTC	CAISTGYYGYTF
TRBJ2-7	TRBV9	few	.	TGTGCCAGCAGCGAATCCGAACAGGGTTTTTACGAGCAGTACTTC	CASSESEQGFYEQYF
TRBJ2-2	TRBV2	.	.	TGTGCCAGCAATTTCGGGGAGGAGCTGTTTTTT	CASNFGEELFF
TRBJ2-5	TRBV29-1	many	TRBD2	TGCAGCGTTGAAGATCTTAGCGGGTTTAGAGAGACCCAGTACTTC	CSVEDLSGFRETQYF
TRBJ2-7	TRBV6-5	few	TRBD1	TGTGCCAGCAGTTACAACAGGGGGCGTAGCTACGAGCAGTACTTC	CASSYNRGRSYEQYF
TRBJ1-1	TRBV5-1	.	TRBD1	TGCGCCAGCAGGAGGGTACAGGGGGAAAACACTGAAGCTTTCTTT	CASRRVQGENTEAFF
TRBJ1-4	TRBV29-1	many	.	TGCAGCGTTGCAAATGAAAAACTGTTTTTT	CSVANEKLFF
TRBJ1-2	TRBV14	many	.	TGTGCCAGCAGCCAAGGTATCGGGGTGGCGGACGGCTACACCTTC	CASSQGIGVADGYTF
TRBJ1-1	TRBV29-1	few	.	TGCAGCGGGAAGGAGGGGGACACTGAAGCTTTCTTT	CSGKEGDTEAFF
TRBJ1-2	TRBV5-5	.	.	TGTGCCAGCAATCAAAGGGGTCCTAACTATGGCCACACCTTC	CASNQRGPNYGHTF